This T cell receptor (beta chain) came from a study of Tregs in tolerant kidney transplant recipients. About the research overall: Sorted recipient Tregs were expanded on donor B cells with IL-2, restimulated day 11. Sorting used antibodies to exclude donor cells.

This clone has only a few counts. Its specificity is unknown. The length of the CDR3 is 15 residues. The V end was cut by 0 bases, the J end by 2 bases, with 11 bases between. CDR1 is SGHTA and CDR2 is FQGNSA in the germline V gene. The data were produced by immunoSEQ multiplex PCR, yet TCRdb's version contains in-frame clones alone and is incomplete. The data contain around 2,800 clones, 40% to 50% of them seen just once; the ten biggest clones take up about 6.4%. The material sequenced was Tregs from blood grown in culture. J is TRBJ2-7 and V is TRBV7-2; D might be TRBD2 (6 bases). The clonotype was recovered from a human donor in good health. The chain's CDR3 is CASSLAPSDTYEQYF. Here the CDR3 DNA reads TGTGCCAGCAGCTTAGCGCCTAGCGATACCTACGAGCAGTACTTC.